One and the same sample provided the 10 T cell receptor beta chains below, sequenced in a study of blood T cell repertoires in COVID-19. Assay: immunoSEQ multiplex PCR; the TCRdb copy retains only in-frame clones and omits some. The sample shows roughly 200,000 clones, around 83% of them seen only once. Sequencing was performed on peripheral blood. All receptors derive from a human donor in a cohort sampled during active COVID-19.

This chain connects TRBV12-2 to TRBJ2-4; TRBD2, the D gene given by the table, was not confirmed from the DNA. TRBV12-2 is deemed a pseudogene. The CDR3 spans 18 residues. The DNA for the CDR3 is TGTGCAAGTCACCCTGAATCCGGCTGGCGGATTGACAAAAACATTCAGTACTTC. Protein: CASHPESGWRIDKNIQYF.

This clone was seen just once. The chain joins TRBV2 to TRBJ2-5; 10 bases are a match to TRBD2. Germline loops: CDR1 SNHLY, CDR2 FYNNEI. J lost 2 bases, V lost 6 bases, and 15 bases had no gene match. The CDR3 totals 18 residues. CDR3 nucleotides: TGTGCCAGCAGAGTGGGACCCCTAGGAGCGGGAGGGCAAGAGACCCAGTACTTC. This codes for CASRVGPLGAGGQETQYF.

The gene calls are TRBV18 and TRBJ1-1; D is perhaps TRBD1 (6 bases). Germline-derived CDR1 and CDR2 are KGHSH and LQKENI. With 2 bases removed from V and 6 bases from J, the gap between germline ends came to 13 bases. The CDR3 consists of 14 residues. Here the CDR3 DNA reads TGTGCCAGCTCACCAGAACAGGGCTGGTCTGAAGCTTTCTTT. This codes for CASSPEQGWSEAFF.

The V gene is TRBV27, the J gene TRBJ1-2; tentatively, D is TRBD1 (5 bases). V lost 4 bases and J 5 bases, leaving 14 bases between the germline ends. The germline CDR1 and CDR2 sequences are MNHEY and SMNVEV (reference sequence). The CDR3 loop spans 14 amino acids. The CDR3 region has the DNA TGTGCCAGCAGTTCGGGGGGGGGTTATTATGGCTACACCTTC. It encodes CASSSGGGYYGYTF.

The chain combines TRBV19 with TRBJ2-7; tentatively, D is TRBD1 (5 bases). CDR1 LNHDA and CDR2 SQIVND come from the germline V gene (reference sequence). The CDR3 length is 13 residues. With 3 bases removed from V and 3 bases from J, the gap between germline ends came to 9 bases. In DNA form, the CDR3 reads TGTGCCAGTAGTATTGACAGAAACTACGAGCAGTACTTC. Protein: CASSIDRNYEQYF.

The V and J genes are TRBV11-3 and TRBJ2-1; D is possibly TRBD2 (6 bases). CDR3 length: 16 amino acids. Germline V gives CDR1 SGHNT, CDR2 YENEEA. The V end lost 0 bases, the J end lost 6 bases, and 15 bases lay between the germline ends. In DNA form, the CDR3 reads TGTGCCAGCAGCTTAGAGAGGGGAGGTTGGAGCAATGAGCAGTTCTTC. Amino acids: CASSLERGGWSNEQFF.

The chain links TRBV7-9 to TRBJ2-7; 8 bases map to TRBD1. The CDR3 runs 13 residues. The V gene's germline CDR1 is SEHNR and CDR2 FQNEAQ (reference sequence). J lost 7 bases, V lost 6 bases, and 8 bases had no gene match. In DNA, the CDR3 is TGTGCCAGCAGTCCCGGGACAGGAAGAGAGCAGTACTTC. Amino acids: CASSPGTGREQYF.

This chain joins TRBV5-1 and TRBJ2-3; TRBD2 aligns across 8 bases. The V segment lost 5 bases and the J segment 11 bases; nucleotides outside the gene matches: 10. The length of the CDR3 is 13 residues. Germline CDR1 reads SGHRS; CDR2 reads YFSETQ. The CDR3 loop is CASSSGTIKGQYF. CDR3 bases: TGCGCCAGCAGTAGCGGGACCATTAAAGGGCAGTATTTT.

V gene TRBV7-2 combines with J gene TRBJ2-7, with D possibly matching TRBD1 (6 bases). Germline loops: CDR1 SGHTA, CDR2 FQGNSA. V dropped 0 bases and J dropped 2 bases, with 11 bases sitting between them. The CDR3 loop spans 15 amino acids. DNA for the CDR3: TGTGCCAGCAGCTTAGCCGGGACATCTACCTACGAGCAGTACTTC. Encoded protein: CASSLAGTSTYEQYF.

The chain carries TRBV5-1 and TRBJ1-6; TRBD1 matches 8 bases. From germline, CDR1 is SGHRS and CDR2 YFSETQ. V gave up 4 bases and J gave up 7 bases; unmatched junction bases: 1. CDR3 length equals 13 residues. CDR3 DNA: TGCGCCAGCAGCAGGACAGGGAATTCACCCCTCCACTTT. It yields the protein CASSRTGNSPLHF.